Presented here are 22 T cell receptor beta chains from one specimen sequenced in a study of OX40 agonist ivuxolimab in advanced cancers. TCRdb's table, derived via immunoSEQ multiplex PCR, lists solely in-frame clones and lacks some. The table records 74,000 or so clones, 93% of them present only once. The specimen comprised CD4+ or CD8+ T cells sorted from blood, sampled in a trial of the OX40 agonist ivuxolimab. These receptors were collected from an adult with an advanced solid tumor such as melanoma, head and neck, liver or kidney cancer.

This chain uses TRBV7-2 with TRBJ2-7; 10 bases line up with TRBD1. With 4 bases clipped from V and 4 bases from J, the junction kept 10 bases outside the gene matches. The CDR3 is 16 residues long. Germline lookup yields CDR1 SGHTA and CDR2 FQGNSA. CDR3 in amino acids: CASSSHGQGGTYEQYF. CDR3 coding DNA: TGTGCCAGCAGCTCCCACGGACAGGGGGGTACGTACGAGCAGTACTTC.

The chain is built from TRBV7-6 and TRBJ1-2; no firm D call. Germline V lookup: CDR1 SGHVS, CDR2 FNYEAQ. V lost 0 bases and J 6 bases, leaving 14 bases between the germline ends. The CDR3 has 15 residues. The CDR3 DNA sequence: TGTGCCAGCAGCTTAGCAATAGAGCCTGGGGATGGCTACACCTTC. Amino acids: CASSLAIEPGDGYTF.

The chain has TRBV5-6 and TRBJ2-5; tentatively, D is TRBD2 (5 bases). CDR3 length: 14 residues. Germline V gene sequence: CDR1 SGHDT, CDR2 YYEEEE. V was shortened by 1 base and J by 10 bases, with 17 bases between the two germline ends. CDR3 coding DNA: TGTGCCAGCAGCTTGTTTAGTCCCGGGGATAGCCAGTACTTC. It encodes CASSLFSPGDSQYF.

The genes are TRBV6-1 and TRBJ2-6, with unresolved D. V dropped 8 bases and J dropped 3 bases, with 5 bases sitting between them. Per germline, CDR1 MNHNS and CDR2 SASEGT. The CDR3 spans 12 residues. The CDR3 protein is CASQYGANVLTF. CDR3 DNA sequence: TGTGCCAGCCAGTATGGGGCCAACGTCCTGACTTTC.

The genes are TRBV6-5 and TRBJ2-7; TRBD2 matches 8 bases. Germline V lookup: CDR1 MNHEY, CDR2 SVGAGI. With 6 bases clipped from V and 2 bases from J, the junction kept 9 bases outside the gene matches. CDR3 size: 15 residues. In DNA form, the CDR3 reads TGTGCCAGCAGCACTCAAGACGGGGGGGCCTACGAGCAGTACTTC. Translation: CASSTQDGGAYEQYF.

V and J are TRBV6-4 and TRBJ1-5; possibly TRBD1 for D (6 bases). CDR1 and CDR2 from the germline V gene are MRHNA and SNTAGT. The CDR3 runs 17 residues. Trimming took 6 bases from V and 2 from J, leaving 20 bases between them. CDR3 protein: CASRQTGKCVCNQPQHF. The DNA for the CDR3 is TGTGCCAGCAGACAAACAGGGAAATGCGTTTGCAATCAGCCCCAGCATTTT.

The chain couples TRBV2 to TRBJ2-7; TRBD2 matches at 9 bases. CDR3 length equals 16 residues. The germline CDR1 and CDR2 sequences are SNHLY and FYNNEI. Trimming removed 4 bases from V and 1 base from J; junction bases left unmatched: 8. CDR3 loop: CASSGLAGLYSYEQYF. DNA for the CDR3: TGTGCCAGCAGTGGCCTAGCGGGGTTATATTCCTACGAGCAGTACTTC.

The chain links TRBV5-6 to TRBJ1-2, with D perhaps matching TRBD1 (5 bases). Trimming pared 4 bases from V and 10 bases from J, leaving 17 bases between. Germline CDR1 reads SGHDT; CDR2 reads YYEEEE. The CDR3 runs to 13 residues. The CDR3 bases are TGTGCCAGCAGCCAACCGGGACCTCGGTCCTACACCTTC. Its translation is CASSQPGPRSYTF.

CDR3 region: CASSPSGSSYEQYF. The CDR3 bases are TGCGCCAGCAGCCCCTCGGGGAGCTCCTACGAGCAGTACTTC. The chain has TRBV4-3 and TRBJ2-7, with D possibly being TRBD2 (5 bases). CDR1 LGHNA and CDR2 YSLEER come from the germline V gene. Trimming stripped 4 bases from V and 0 bases from J, with 10 bases between. The CDR3 spans 14 residues.

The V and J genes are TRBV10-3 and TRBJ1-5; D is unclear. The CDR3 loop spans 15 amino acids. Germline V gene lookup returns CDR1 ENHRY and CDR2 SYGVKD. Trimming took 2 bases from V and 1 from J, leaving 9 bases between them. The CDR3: CAISENPGSNQPQHF. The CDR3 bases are TGTGCCATCAGTGAGAATCCCGGGAGCAATCAGCCCCAGCATTTT.

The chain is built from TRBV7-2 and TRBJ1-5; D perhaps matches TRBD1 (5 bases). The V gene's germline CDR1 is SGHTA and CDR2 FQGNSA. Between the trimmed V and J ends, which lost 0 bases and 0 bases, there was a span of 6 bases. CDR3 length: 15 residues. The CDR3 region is CASSLAGDSNQPQHF. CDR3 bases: TGTGCCAGCAGCTTAGCAGGGGATAGCAATCAGCCCCAGCATTTT.

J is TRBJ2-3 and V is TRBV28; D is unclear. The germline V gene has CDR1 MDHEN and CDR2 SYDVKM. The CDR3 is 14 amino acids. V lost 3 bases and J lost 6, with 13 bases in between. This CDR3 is CASSFPRLGDTQYF. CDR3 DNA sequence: TGTGCCAGCAGTTTCCCCAGGTTGGGGGATACGCAGTATTTT.

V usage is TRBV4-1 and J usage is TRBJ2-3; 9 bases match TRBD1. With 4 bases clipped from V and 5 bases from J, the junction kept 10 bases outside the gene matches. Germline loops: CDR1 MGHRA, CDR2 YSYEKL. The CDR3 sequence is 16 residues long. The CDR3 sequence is CASSPRTGEEGDTQYF. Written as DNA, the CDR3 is TGCGCCAGCAGCCCTCGGACAGGGGAAGAAGGAGATACGCAGTATTTT.

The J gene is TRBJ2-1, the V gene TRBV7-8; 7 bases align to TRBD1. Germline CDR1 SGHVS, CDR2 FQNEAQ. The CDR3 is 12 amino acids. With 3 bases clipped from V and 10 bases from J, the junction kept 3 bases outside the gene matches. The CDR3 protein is CASSFLQGEQFF. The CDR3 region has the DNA TGTGCCAGCAGCTTCCTACAGGGGGAGCAGTTCTTC.

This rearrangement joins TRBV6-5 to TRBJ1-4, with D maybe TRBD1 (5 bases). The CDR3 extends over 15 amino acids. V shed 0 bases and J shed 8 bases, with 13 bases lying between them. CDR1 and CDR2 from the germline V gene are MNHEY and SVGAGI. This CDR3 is CASSYSEGLGEKLFF. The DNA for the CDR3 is TGTGCCAGCAGTTACTCTGAGGGGCTCGGAGAAAAACTGTTTTTT.

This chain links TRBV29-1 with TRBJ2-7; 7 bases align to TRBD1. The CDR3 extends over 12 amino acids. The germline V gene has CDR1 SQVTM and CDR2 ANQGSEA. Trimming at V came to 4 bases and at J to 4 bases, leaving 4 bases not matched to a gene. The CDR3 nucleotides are TGCAGCGTTGCCGACAGGGCTTACGAGCAGTACTTC. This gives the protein CSVADRAYEQYF.

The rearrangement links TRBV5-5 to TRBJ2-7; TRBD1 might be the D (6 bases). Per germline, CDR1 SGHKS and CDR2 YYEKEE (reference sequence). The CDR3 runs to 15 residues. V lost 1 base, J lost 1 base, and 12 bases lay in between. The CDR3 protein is CASSLTGSPSYEQYF. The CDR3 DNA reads TGTGCCAGCAGCTTGACAGGGTCCCCATCCTACGAGCAGTACTTC.

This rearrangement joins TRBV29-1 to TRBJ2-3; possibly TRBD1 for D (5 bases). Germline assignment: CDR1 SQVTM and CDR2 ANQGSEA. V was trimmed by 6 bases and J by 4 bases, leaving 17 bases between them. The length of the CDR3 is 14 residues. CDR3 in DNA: TGCAGCGTGTATAGGCAGGGTACCTCAGATACGCAGTATTTT. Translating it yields CSVYRQGTSDTQYF.

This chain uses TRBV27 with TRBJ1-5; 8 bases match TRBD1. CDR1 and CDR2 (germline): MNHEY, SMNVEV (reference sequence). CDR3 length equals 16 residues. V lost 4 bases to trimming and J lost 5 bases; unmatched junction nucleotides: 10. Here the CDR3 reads CASSSSPGQVDQPQHF. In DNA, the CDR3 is TGTGCCAGCAGTTCTAGTCCGGGACAGGTGGATCAGCCCCAGCATTTT.

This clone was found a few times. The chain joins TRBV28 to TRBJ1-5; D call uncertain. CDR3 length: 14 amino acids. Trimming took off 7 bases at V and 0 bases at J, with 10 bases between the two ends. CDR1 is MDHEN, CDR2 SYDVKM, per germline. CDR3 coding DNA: TGTGCCAGCACTCCCCCCAGTAGCAATCAGCCCCAGCATTTT. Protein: CASTPPSSNQPQHF.

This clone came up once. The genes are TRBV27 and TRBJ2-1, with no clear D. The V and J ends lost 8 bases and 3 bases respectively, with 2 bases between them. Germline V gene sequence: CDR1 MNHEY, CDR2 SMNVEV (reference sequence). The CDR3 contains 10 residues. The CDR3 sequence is CASGYNEQFF. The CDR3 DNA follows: TGTGCCAGCGGCTACAATGAGCAGTTCTTC.

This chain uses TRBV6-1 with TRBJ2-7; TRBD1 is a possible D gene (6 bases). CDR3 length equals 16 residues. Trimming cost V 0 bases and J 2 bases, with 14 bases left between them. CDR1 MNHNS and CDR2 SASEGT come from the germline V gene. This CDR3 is CASSEALRGTPYEQYF. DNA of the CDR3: TGTGCCAGCAGTGAAGCGCTCAGGGGAACCCCCTACGAGCAGTACTTC.